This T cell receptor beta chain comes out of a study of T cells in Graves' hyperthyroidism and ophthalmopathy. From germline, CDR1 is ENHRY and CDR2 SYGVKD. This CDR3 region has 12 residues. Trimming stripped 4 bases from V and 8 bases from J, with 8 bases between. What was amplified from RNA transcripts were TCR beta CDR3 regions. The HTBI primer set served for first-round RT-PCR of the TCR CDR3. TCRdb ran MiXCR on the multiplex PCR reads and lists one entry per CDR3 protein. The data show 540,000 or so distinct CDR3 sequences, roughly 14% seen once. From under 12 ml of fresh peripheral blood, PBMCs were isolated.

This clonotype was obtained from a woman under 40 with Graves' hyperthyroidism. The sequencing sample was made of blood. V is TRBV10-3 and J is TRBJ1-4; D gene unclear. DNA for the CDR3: TGTGCCATCAGTGGCGAGTCAGAAAAACTGTTTTTT. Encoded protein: CAISGESEKLFF.